The next 17 T cell receptor beta chains were all read from a single sample in a study of cytomegalovirus exposure and HLA in healthy donors. Primers included in the PCR were 60 Vbeta and 13 Jbeta primers. The data were produced by immunoSEQ multiplex PCR, yet TCRdb's version contains in-frame clones alone and is incomplete. The top ten hold approximately 7.8% of the sample, which has 150,000 or so clones, around 76% seen once. Source material: PBMCs. The receptors originated from a male donor in good health and CMV-seronegative.

V usage is TRBV4-3 and J usage is TRBJ2-7; tentatively, D is TRBD2 (6 bases). In germline, CDR1 is LGHNA, CDR2 YSLEER. V was trimmed by 2 bases and J by 0 bases, leaving 11 bases between them. This CDR3 spans 15 amino acids. Here the CDR3 DNA reads TGCGCCAGCAGCCAATTGCGGGACTTCTCCTACGAGCAGTACTTC. Translated, it gives CASSQLRDFSYEQYF.

The V and J genes are TRBV4-1 and TRBJ2-7, with TRBD1 as a possible D gene (6 bases). V lost 3 bases and J lost 6, with 15 bases in between. CDR3 size: 14 residues. Germline-derived CDR1 and CDR2 are MGHRA and YSYEKL. The CDR3 here is CASSHGQSHSEQYF. Written as DNA, the CDR3 is TGCGCCAGCAGCCACGGACAGTCCCACTCCGAGCAGTACTTC.

V is TRBV6-5 and J is TRBJ1-2, with 7 bases that match TRBD1. Germline-derived CDR1 and CDR2 are MNHEY and SVGAGI. J gave up 4 bases and V 4 bases, and 9 bases lay outside the gene matches. CDR3 length: 15 residues. CDR3 in amino acids: CASSSRPGGSYGYTF. The CDR3 nucleotides are TGTGCCAGCAGTTCCCGCCCAGGGGGGAGCTATGGCTACACCTTC.

The chain links TRBV29-1 to TRBJ1-2; D uncertain. Germline loops: CDR1 SQVTM, CDR2 ANQGSEA. This CDR3 comprises 13 residues. Trimming removed 0 bases at V and 8 bases at J, with 13 bases between. The CDR3, as DNA: TGCAGCGTTGAAGATCGGGGTTTGGGGGGCTACACCTTC. The encoded protein is CSVEDRGLGGYTF. Supplemented by reference TRBV29-1 and TRBJ1-2, the full variable domain reads SAVISQKPSRDICQRGTSLTIQCQVDSQVTMMFWYRQQPGQSLTLIATANQGSEATYESGFVIDKFPISRPNLTFSTLTVSNMSPEDSSIYLCSVEDRGLGGYTFGSGTRLTVV.

This chain uses TRBV30 with TRBJ1-4; tentative D call: TRBD1 (6 bases). Trimming cost V 8 bases and J 6 bases, with 13 bases left between them. There are 12 residues in the CDR3. Germline CDR1 reads GTSNPN; CDR2 reads SVGIG (reference sequence). CDR3 sequence reads: CAGQGRDEKLFF. CDR3 DNA sequence: TGTGCCGGCCAGGGGAGAGATGAAAAACTGTTTTTT.

This clone has a handful of counts. This chain links TRBV6-6 with TRBJ2-7; D gene ambiguous. The CDR3 runs 12 residues. V lost 4 bases and J lost 3, with 7 bases in between. CDR1 is MNHNY and CDR2 is SVGAGI in the germline V gene (reference sequence). CDR3 amino acids: CASSFPRYEQYF. In DNA, the CDR3 is TGTGCCAGCAGTTTCCCCCGCTACGAGCAGTACTTC.

This chain links TRBV9 with TRBJ2-2; D is unresolved. V lost 0 bases and J 4 bases, leaving 13 bases between the germline ends. The CDR3 contains 16 residues. Per the germline V gene, CDR1 is SGDLS and CDR2 is YYNGEE. CDR3 in amino acids: CASSVGVGRSTGELFF. The DNA of the CDR3 is TGTGCCAGCAGCGTAGGAGTGGGTCGGAGCACCGGGGAGCTGTTTTTT.

V is TRBV19 and J is TRBJ1-5; TRBD1 matches at 9 bases. CDR3 length: 15 amino acids. The J segment lost 2 bases and the V segment lost 3 bases, leaving 2 bases of the junction unmatched. The V gene's germline CDR1 is LNHDA and CDR2 SQIVND (reference sequence). CDR3 in amino acids: CASSMTGGGNQPQHF. The CDR3 DNA sequence: TGTGCCAGTAGTATGACAGGGGGGGGCAATCAGCCCCAGCATTTT.

CDR3 in DNA: TGTGCCAGCAGCCCCGGGGAGGGGCGAAATCAGCCCCAGCATTTT. Its protein is CASSPGEGRNQPQHF. This chain links TRBV5-4 with TRBJ1-5; perhaps TRBD1 as D (5 bases). V lost 4 bases, J lost 4 bases, and 15 bases lay in between. CDR1 is SGHNT, CDR2 YYREEE, per germline (reference sequence). The CDR3 is 15 residues long.

The V gene is TRBV28, the J gene TRBJ1-5; 8 positions agree with TRBD1. This CDR3 region has 14 residues. Germline values: CDR1 MDHEN, CDR2 SYDVKM. With V trimmed by 4 bases and J by 7 bases, 6 bases remained unmatched. CDR3 residues: CASSYGTGIQPQHF. The CDR3 DNA is TGTGCCAGCAGTTACGGGACAGGTATCCAGCCCCAGCATTTT. Supplemented by reference TRBV28 and TRBJ1-5, the full variable domain reads DVKVTQSSRYLVKRTGEKVFLECVQDMDHENMFWYRQDPGLGLRLIYFSYDVKMKEKGDIPEGYSVSREKKERFSLILESASTNQTSMYLCASSYGTGIQPQHFGDGTRLSIL.

The chain carries TRBV10-3 and TRBJ2-5; 8 bases fit TRBD1. This CDR3 spans 16 amino acids. The trim removed 3 bases at V and 4 bases at J, leaving 10 bases unmatched. Germline CDR1 ENHRY, CDR2 SYGVKD. CDR3 protein: CAISDSPTGVAETQYF. In DNA form, the CDR3 reads TGTGCCATCAGTGATTCCCCGACAGGGGTGGCAGAGACCCAGTACTTC.

The rearrangement uses TRBV5-1 and TRBJ1-2; D may be TRBD1 (6 bases). Germline CDR1 SGHRS, CDR2 YFSETQ. The CDR3 contains 14 residues. V lost 3 bases and J 7 bases, leaving 16 bases between the germline ends. This chain's CDR3 is CASSWATGSPGYTF. The CDR3 nucleotides are TGCGCCAGCAGCTGGGCAACAGGGAGTCCTGGCTACACCTTC.

The genes are TRBV5-6 and TRBJ1-4, with D possibly being TRBD1 (5 bases). The CDR3 has 14 amino acids. Deletions cut 4 bases from V and 5 bases from J, with 12 bases between. CDR1 is SGHDT, CDR2 YYEEEE, per germline. CDR3 DNA sequence: TGTGCCAGCAGCCCGGACAACCGAAATGAAAAACTGTTTTTT. It translates to CASSPDNRNEKLFF.

The V gene is TRBV7-3, the J gene TRBJ2-1, with 10 nucleotides matching TRBD2. Trimming cost V 5 bases and J 5 bases; bases outside gene matches: 12. This CDR3 region has 17 residues. The germline CDR1 and CDR2 sequences are SGHTA and FQGTGA. Here the CDR3 reads CASSPYPGTSEHNEQFF. CDR3 in DNA: TGTGCCAGCAGCCCGTACCCCGGGACTAGCGAACACAATGAGCAGTTCTTC.

The chain is built from TRBV19 and TRBJ1-1; maybe TRBD1 (5 bases). Trimming removed 6 bases at V and 5 bases at J, with 10 bases between. The CDR3 runs 12 residues. Germline assignment: CDR1 LNHDA and CDR2 SQIVND (reference sequence). The CDR3 protein is CASRLGGTEAFF. The CDR3 DNA sequence: TGTGCCAGTAGGCTGGGGGGAACTGAAGCTTTCTTT.

The genes are TRBV9 and TRBJ1-1, with D possibly matching TRBD1 (5 bases). Trimming cost V 1 base and J 1 base, with 8 bases left between them. The V gene's germline CDR1 is SGDLS and CDR2 YYNGEE. CDR3 length: 14 amino acids. Here the CDR3 reads CASSVLGENTEAFF. In DNA, the CDR3 is TGTGCCAGCAGCGTACTAGGGGAGAACACTGAAGCTTTCTTT.

This clone was recorded only once. The V and J genes are TRBV5-6 and TRBJ1-6; the D gene is possibly TRBD1 (6 bases). In germline, CDR1 is SGHDT, CDR2 YYEEEE. The CDR3 spans 14 residues. V was shortened by 5 bases and J by 8 bases, with 14 bases between the two germline ends. CDR3 sequence: CASRTQGIYSPLHF. Here the CDR3 DNA reads TGTGCCAGCAGAACTCAGGGGATTTATTCACCCCTCCACTTT.